This T cell receptor (beta chain) comes out of a study of CD4+ T cells in melanoma. Study observations and caveats: CD8+ T cell, macrophage and B cell function reportedly correlated with neoantigen-specific CD4+ T cells. In melanoma, neoantigen-specific CD4+ T cells reportedly differed in differentiation state.

V was cut by 2 bases and J by 4 bases, with 6 bases left in between. The CDR3 loop spans 12 amino acids. Germline V gene data show CDR1 as SGHAT and CDR2 as FQNNGV. Generated by immunoSEQ multiplex PCR, the TCRdb table keeps only in-frame clones and is missing some. The table includes tens of thousands of clones, 55% to 75% detected once. Details on this clone: Its specificity is not known.

The clonotype was recovered from a human donor with melanoma. V gene TRBV11-2 combines with J gene TRBJ2-7; D gene ambiguous. The sequenced material came from tumor tissue. The CDR3 protein is CASSLNGYEQYF. The CDR3 DNA follows: TGTGCCAGCAGCTTAAACGGTTACGAGCAGTACTTC.